The following is a T cell receptor (beta chain) sequence with its context. Antigen specificity is unknown. This sample is part of a study of shared clonotypes between healthy human individuals. Terminally differentiated effector memory CD45RA+ cells were left out of the naive CD8 fraction, which was CD45RO-negative and positively selected for CCR7. Broader study findings: Sampling used blood alone; tissue repertoires probably differ. Non-shared clonotypes had lower generation probabilities than clonotypes shared by all four sorted-subset donors.

Researchers divided each subset's genomic DNA evenly across several immunoSEQ plates. TCRdb's table, derived via immunoSEQ multiplex PCR, lists solely in-frame clones and lacks some. The sample gives about 800,000 clones, 90% to 97% of which show up once; around 0.25% is in the top ten. The origin of this receptor is a man under 40 in good health. The sequenced sample consisted of naive CD8+ T cells sorted from blood.

The CDR3 loop is CASSSSGRDRSHNEQFF. In DNA, the CDR3 is TGTGCCAGCAGCTCTAGCGGGAGGGACCGCTCACACAATGAGCAGTTCTTC. The V gene is TRBV11-3, the J gene TRBJ2-1; 12 nucleotides line up with TRBD2. CDR3 size: 17 residues. CDR1 is SGHNT and CDR2 is YENEEA in the germline V gene. The junction had 9 bases not matched to a gene; V was cut back by 4 bases and J by 5 bases. Variable domain in full (rest from reference TRBV11-3 and TRBJ2-1): EAGVVQSPRYKIIEKKQPVAFWCNPISGHNTLYWYLQNLGQGPELLIRYENEEAVDDSQLPKDRFSAERLKGVDSTLKIQPAELGDSAVYLCASSSSGRDRSHNEQFFGPGTRLTVL.